This TCR delta chain comes out of a study of Vδ1+ human thymocytes. Study-level results: Highly polyclonal TRG and TRD repertoires with Gaussian CDR3 length distributions appeared in thymus. Donors shared many TRG clonotypes but few TRD clonotypes. Unexpected Vdelta2 sequences could cause misinterpretation of bulk repertoire data.

Germline values: CDR1 TSWWSYY, CDR2 QGS. V lost 0 bases to trimming and J lost 5 bases; unmatched junction nucleotides: 19. CDR3 size: 21 residues. This clone was counted between two and nine times. As yet, its antigen is unknown. Alphabeta T cells were depleted, then CD3+ Vdelta1+ Vdelta2- thymocytes were FACS-sorted. Vdelta1+ thymocyte sorts reached between roughly 98% and 99.6% purity. RNA was extracted from the cells and then reverse transcribed. Multiplex PCR used pooled V-gene forward primers and a constant-region reverse primer to amplify CDR3s. TCRdb reprocessed the multiplex PCR reads through CATT. The profile shows 50,000 to 75,000 delta-chain clones, more than 13% of them singletons.

The sample taken for sequencing was Vdelta1+ gamma-delta thymocytes from the thymus. Stated subset: FACS-sorted CD3+ TCRalphabeta- TCRVdelta1+ TCRVdelta2- thymocytes. This sequence originates from a girl less than two years old who had congenital heart surgery. The rearrangement joins TRDV1 to TRDJ1, with TRDD3 identical over 12 bases. CDR3 amino acids: CALGELPSYLLGDTCQDKLIF. In DNA, the CDR3 is TGTGCTCTTGGGGAACTCCCTTCCTACCTACTGGGGGATACTTGTCAGGATAAACTCATCTTT.